The clone carrying this T cell receptor (beta chain) is a singleton in its sample. Libraries were prepared by immunoSEQ multiplex PCR; TCRdb keeps only in-frame clonotypes and omits some of them. The sample lists 75,000 to 100,000 clones; around 96% were seen once. The sample is drawn from a study of technical replicates of blood from a few donors. The sequencing sample was made of T cells isolated from PBMCs. The TCR was taken from a human donor in good health.

DNA for the CDR3: TGTGCCAGCTCACCACTAACGAATTCAGGCAGGGGGACCCAGTACTTC. This gives the protein CASSPLTNSGRGTQYF. V is TRBV18 and J is TRBJ2-5; D perhaps matches TRBD1 (6 bases). CDR1 is KGHSH and CDR2 is LQKENI in the germline V gene. V was clipped by 1 base and J by 7 bases, with 19 bases between them. This CDR3 contains 16 residues.